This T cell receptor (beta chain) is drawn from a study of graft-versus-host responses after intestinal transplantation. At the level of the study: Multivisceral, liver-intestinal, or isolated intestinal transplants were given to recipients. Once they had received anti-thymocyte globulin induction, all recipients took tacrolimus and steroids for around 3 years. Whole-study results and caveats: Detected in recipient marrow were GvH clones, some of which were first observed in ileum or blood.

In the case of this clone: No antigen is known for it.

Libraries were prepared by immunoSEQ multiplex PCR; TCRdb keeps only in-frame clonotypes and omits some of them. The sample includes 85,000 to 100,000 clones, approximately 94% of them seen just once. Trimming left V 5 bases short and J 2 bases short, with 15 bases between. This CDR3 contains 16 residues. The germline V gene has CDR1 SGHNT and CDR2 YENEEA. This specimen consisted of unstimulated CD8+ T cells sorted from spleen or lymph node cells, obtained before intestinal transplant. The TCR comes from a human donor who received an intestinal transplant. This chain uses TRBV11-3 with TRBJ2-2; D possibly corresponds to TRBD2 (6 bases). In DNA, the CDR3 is TGTGCCAGCAGCCCTGGGTTGGAGGGAAACACCGGGGAGCTGTTTTTT. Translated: CASSPGLEGNTGELFF.